This T cell receptor beta chain appears in the sequencing data of a study of shared T cell receptors in the human thymus. Measured with immunoSEQ multiplex PCR; TCRdb has only the in-frame clones, and not every one. Here the sample spans hundreds of thousands of clones, 87% being singletons. The CDR3 extends over 15 amino acids. V shed 3 bases and J shed 1 base, with 10 bases lying between them. Germline lookup yields CDR1 LNHDA and CDR2 SQIVND (reference sequence). These data were also reused for a study on human thymus T cells. In that study: The donor group consisted of healthy Finnish infants who were having corrective surgery for congenital heart defects. Thymus tissue was removed during corrective cardiac surgery. There appeared to be biased usage of V and J genes in thymic and blood repertoires. Overlap was high between thymic repertoires from unrelated individuals, as reported in related research.

This chain links TRBV19 with TRBJ2-4, with a possible D match to TRBD1 (5 bases). Material: thymocytes. The sequence derives from a boy less than two years old with a congenital heart defect. The CDR3 coding sequence is TGTGCCAGTAGTATTGGGGCAATGGCCAAAAACATTCAGTACTTC. It is translated as CASSIGAMAKNIQYF. Looking up the rest from reference TRBV19 and TRBJ2-4 gives the full variable domain: DGGITQSPKYLFRKEGQNVTLSCEQNLNHDAMYWYRQDPGQGLRLIYYSQIVNDFQKGDIAEGYSVSREKKESFPLTVTSAQKNPTAFYLCASSIGAMAKNIQYFGAGTRLSVL.